These T cell receptor beta chains were read from a single sample in a study of cytomegalovirus exposure and HLA in healthy donors. Profiling relied on immunoSEQ multiplex PCR, and the TCRdb table lists in-frame clones only, not all of them. The data hold about 98,000 clones, with around 80% observed a single time. The sequencing sample was made of PBMCs. These receptors were taken from a human donor in good health. Both conserved end residues are part of each CDR3. A D gene is named only where the DNA matches it firmly. Rows give clone size only sometimes, using once, few, many, or a class for an expanded clone.

V gene	clone size	D gene	J gene	CDR3 protein	CDR3 DNA
TRBV11-2	few	NA	TRBJ2-6	CASSFRTPSSSGANVLTF	TGTGCCAGCAGCTTCCGGACTCCTAGCTCCTCTGGGGCCAACGTCCTGACTTTC
TRBV15	NA	NA	TRBJ2-7	CATSQRAPGACEQYF	TGTGCCACCAGCCAGAGGGCACCAGGGGCCTGCGAGCAGTACTTC
TRBV4-2	NA	NA	TRBJ1-3	CASSQRGSSGNTIYF	TGTGCCAGCAGCCAGCGGGGGAGCTCTGGAAACACCATATATTTT
TRBV7-2	NA	NA	TRBJ1-5	CASTGTQGFQPQHF	TGTGCCAGCACCGGGACACAGGGATTTCAGCCCCAGCATTTT
TRBV6-5	NA	NA	TRBJ1-3	CASSYRRAGNTIYF	TGTGCCAGCAGTTACAGGAGAGCGGGAAACACCATATATTTT
TRBV7-9	NA	TRBD1	TRBJ1-1	CASSSPTGASEAFF	TGTGCCAGCAGCTCTCCGACAGGGGCAAGTGAAGCTTTCTTT
TRBV30	NA	NA	TRBJ1-1	CAWRGGGRNTEAFF	TGTGCCTGGAGGGGCGGAGGGAGGAACACTGAAGCTTTCTTT
TRBV5-6	once	NA	TRBJ2-7	CASSFLGQRNYEQYF	TGTGCCAGCAGCTTCTTAGGACAGAGAAACTACGAGCAGTACTTC
TRBV11-2	NA	TRBD1	TRBJ2-7	CASSLDRPSSYEQYF	TGTGCCAGCAGCCTGGACAGGCCCAGCTCCTACGAGCAGTACTTC
TRBV12-5	NA	NA	TRBJ2-1	CASSTTGSSYNEQFF	TGTGCTAGTAGTACGACGGGTAGCTCCTACAATGAGCAGTTCTTC
TRBV5-4	NA	NA	TRBJ1-6	CASSSGRGSGNSPLHF	TGTGCCAGCAGCTCTGGCCGGGGATCGGGTAATTCACCCCTCCACTTT
TRBV7-8	NA	NA	TRBJ1-1	CASTQQGLGRLAEAFF	TGTGCCAGCACCCAACAGGGCTTGGGTAGGTTAGCTGAAGCTTTCTTT
TRBV18	NA	NA	TRBJ1-4	CASSPAGASNEKLFF	TGTGCCAGCTCACCAGCGGGGGCTTCAAATGAAAAACTGTTTTTT
TRBV5-1	NA	TRBD1	TRBJ2-5	CASSLNPDRALETQYF	TGCGCCAGCAGCTTAAATCCGGACAGGGCTTTGGAGACCCAGTACTTC
TRBV10-1	NA	NA	TRBJ2-2	CASSVRVGVGPTTGELFF	TGCGCCAGCAGTGTGCGGGTAGGCGTAGGGCCGACCACCGGGGAGCTGTTTTTT
TRBV5-1	NA	NA	TRBJ1-3	CASSPSGDSGNTIYF	TGCGCCAGCAGCCCGTCAGGGGACTCTGGAAACACCATATATTTT
TRBV6-6	NA	TRBD1	TRBJ2-7	CASRRTGDSSYEQYF	TGTGCCAGCAGAAGGACAGGGGATAGCTCCTACGAGCAGTACTTC
TRBV29-1	once	NA	TRBJ2-7	CSGGHHYEQYF	TGCAGCGGGGGACACCACTACGAGCAGTACTTC
TRBV19	few	NA	TRBJ1-1	CASSYHIPDTEAFF	TGTGCCAGTAGTTACCATATCCCAGACACTGAAGCTTTCTTT
TRBV10-3	few	NA	TRBJ1-1	CAISPYGGNTEAFF	TGTGCCATCAGTCCCTATGGCGGAAACACTGAAGCTTTCTTT
TRBV19	few	TRBD1	TRBJ1-6	CASMGQAINSPLHF	TGTGCCAGTATGGGACAGGCGATTAATTCACCCCTCCACTTT
TRBV7-9	NA	NA	TRBJ2-2	CASSPSGELFF	TGTGCCAGCAGCCCGTCCGGGGAGCTGTTTTTT
TRBV4-1	few	NA	TRBJ1-5	CASSQDGVQSYSNQPQHF	TGCGCCAGCAGCCAAGATGGTGTACAGTCATATAGCAATCAGCCCCAGCATTTT
TRBV27	NA	NA	TRBJ1-1	CASEFGQKAFF	TGTGCCTCTGAATTTGGCCAGAAAGCTTTCTTT
TRBV6-6	few	NA	TRBJ1-4	CASSYAKTTGNEKLFF	TGTGCCAGCAGTTACGCCAAGACGACAGGAAACGAAAAACTGTTTTTT
TRBV30	NA	TRBD1	TRBJ2-3	CALTGQGMVKTQYF	TGTGCCTTAACGGGACAGGGGATGGTAAAGACGCAGTATTTT
TRBV19	NA	TRBD1	TRBJ1-5	CASSIIPTGEGPQHF	TGTGCCAGTAGTATAATCCCGACAGGGGAGGGACCCCAGCATTTT
TRBV6-1	few	NA	TRBJ1-2	CASSEGSYYGYTF	TGTGCCAGCAGTGAAGGAAGCTACTATGGCTACACCTTC